The rows below give T cell receptor beta chains drawn from one sample of a study of long-term antiretroviral therapy in people with HIV. Clones were sequenced by immunoSEQ multiplex PCR, and TCRdb holds only the in-frame ones, with some missing. Of tens of thousands of clones in the sample, more than 95% were seen once. The specimen comprised unsorted PBMCs, sampled 6.9 years after starting antiretroviral therapy. These receptors all stem from a man aged 30 to 39 with HIV. Each CDR3 is given with its conserved first and last residue. A D gene is named only where the DNA matches it firmly. Clone size appears in some rows only: once, few, many, or a class for an expanded clone.

TRBV6-1	.	TRBJ1-1	TRBD1	TGTGCCAGCAGTGATAGCCCGGACAGGGCAGGGCGGTTTGAAGCTTTCTTT	CASSDSPDRAGRFEAFF
TRBV28	.	TRBJ1-1	.	TGTGCCAACCGGGGACGAAACACTGAAGCTTTCTTT	CANRGRNTEAFF
TRBV5-4	once	TRBJ1-1	.	TGTGCCAGCAGCTTGGGGGGGACGGTGCAAGCTTTCTTT	CASSLGGTVQAFF
TRBV7-2	.	TRBJ1-4	.	TGTGCCAGCAGCTATGCAACTAATGAAAAACTGTTTTTT	CASSYATNEKLFF
TRBV11-1	.	TRBJ2-1	.	TGTGCCAGCAGCTTAAATTTCGGGGTTAGGTGGAATGAGCAGTTCTTC	CASSLNFGVRWNEQFF
TRBV19	.	TRBJ1-5	TRBD1	TGTGCCAGTAAGGACAGGGAGGGCAATCAGCCCCAGCATTTT	CASKDREGNQPQHF
TRBV7-2	.	TRBJ2-3	.	TGTGCCAGCAGCTTATTAGATACGCAGTATTTT	CASSLLDTQYF
TRBV19	.	TRBJ2-1	TRBD2	TGTGCCAGTAGTATAGGAAGCGGGACTTACAATGAGCAGTTCTTC	CASSIGSGTYNEQFF
TRBV4-3	.	TRBJ1-2	.	TGCGCCAGCAGCCAAGATAGGGTGCTCCCCTATGGCTACACCTTC	CASSQDRVLPYGYTF
TRBV2	.	TRBJ2-3	.	TGTGCCAGCAGTGTATCCACAGATACGCAGTATTTT	CASSVSTDTQYF
TRBV5-4	.	TRBJ2-1	TRBD2	TGTGCCAGCAGTTCTACTAGCGGTGCACGAGAGCAGTTCTTC	CASSSTSGAREQFF
TRBV6-5	.	TRBJ2-7	.	TGTGCCAGCAGTTCAGGGGGGGGCTACTCCTACGAGCAGTACTTC	CASSSGGGYSYEQYF
TRBV19	.	TRBJ1-1	.	TGTGCCAGTATCTCGTATGGGGCGGGGGCTGAAGCTTTCTTT	CASISYGAGAEAFF
TRBV5-5	.	TRBJ2-7	.	TGTGCCAGCAGCCCAGGCTCGGGGACCCTCGAGCAGTACTTC	CASSPGSGTLEQYF
TRBV7-2	.	TRBJ2-1	TRBD1	TGTGCCAGCAGCATGAGGGACAGGGTGGGCAATGAGCAGTTCTTC	CASSMRDRVGNEQFF
TRBV5-1	once	TRBJ2-7	TRBD1	TGCGCCAGCAGCTTGTTGGACAGGGCCTACGAGCAGTACTTC	CASSLLDRAYEQYF
TRBV19	.	TRBJ2-7	.	TGTGCCAGTAGTAGAACGACAGGCGACGGGTGGCAGTACTTC	CASSRTTGDGWQYF
TRBV4-2	.	TRBJ2-1	TRBD2	TGTGCCAGCAGCCAAGATTTGTTAGCGGGAGAAGTGGATGAGCAGTTCTTC	CASSQDLLAGEVDEQFF
TRBV29-1	.	TRBJ2-5	.	TGCAGCGCCCTTGGAGGAGTGGAGACCCAGTACTTC	CSALGGVETQYF
TRBV7-9	.	TRBJ2-5	.	TGTGCCAGCAGCCCCCTCCGGGGGGCGACACGGGGAGAGACCCAGTACTTC	CASSPLRGATRGETQYF